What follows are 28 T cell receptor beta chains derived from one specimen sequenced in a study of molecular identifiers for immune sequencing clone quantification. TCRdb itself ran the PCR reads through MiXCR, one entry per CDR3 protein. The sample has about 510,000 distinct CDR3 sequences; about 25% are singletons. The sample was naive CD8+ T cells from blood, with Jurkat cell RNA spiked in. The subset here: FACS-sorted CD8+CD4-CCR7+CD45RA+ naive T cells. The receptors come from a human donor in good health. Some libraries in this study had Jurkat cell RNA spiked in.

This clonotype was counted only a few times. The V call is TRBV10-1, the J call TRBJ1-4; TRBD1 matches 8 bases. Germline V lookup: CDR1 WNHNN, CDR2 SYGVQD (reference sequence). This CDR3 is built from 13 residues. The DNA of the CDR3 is TGCGCACAAACGGACAGGGCGAAAGAAAAACTGTTTTTT. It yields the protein CAQTDRAKEKLFF.

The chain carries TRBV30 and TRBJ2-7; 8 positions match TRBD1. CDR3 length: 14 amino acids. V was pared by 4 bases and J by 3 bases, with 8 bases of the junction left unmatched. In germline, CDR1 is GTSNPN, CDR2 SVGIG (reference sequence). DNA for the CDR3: TGTGCCTGGATCAAAGGGACAGGTTGCTACGAGCAGTACTTC. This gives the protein CAWIKGTGCYEQYF.

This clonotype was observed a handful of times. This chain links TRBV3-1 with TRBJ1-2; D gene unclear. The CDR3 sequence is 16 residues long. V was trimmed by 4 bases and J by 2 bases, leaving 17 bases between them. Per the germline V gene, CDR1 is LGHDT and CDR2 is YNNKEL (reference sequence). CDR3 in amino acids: CASSPQPQDANYGYTF. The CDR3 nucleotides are TGTGCCAGCAGCCCTCAGCCCCAGGATGCGAACTATGGCTACACCTTC.

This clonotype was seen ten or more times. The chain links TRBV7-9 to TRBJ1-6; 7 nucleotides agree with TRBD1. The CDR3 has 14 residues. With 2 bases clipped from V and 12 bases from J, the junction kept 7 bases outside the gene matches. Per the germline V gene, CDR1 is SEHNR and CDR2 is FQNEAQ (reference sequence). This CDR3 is CASSLTGAFEPLHF. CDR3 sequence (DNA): TGTGCCAGCAGCTTAACAGGGGCATTCGAACCCCTCCACTTT.

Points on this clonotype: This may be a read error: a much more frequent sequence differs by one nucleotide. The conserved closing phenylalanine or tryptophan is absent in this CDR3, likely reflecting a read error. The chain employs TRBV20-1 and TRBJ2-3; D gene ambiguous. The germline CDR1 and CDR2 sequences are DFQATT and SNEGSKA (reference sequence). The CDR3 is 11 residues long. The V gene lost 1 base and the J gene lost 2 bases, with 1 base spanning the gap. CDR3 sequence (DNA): TGCAGTGCTAGAGCCACAGATACGCAGTATCTT. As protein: CSARATDTQYL.

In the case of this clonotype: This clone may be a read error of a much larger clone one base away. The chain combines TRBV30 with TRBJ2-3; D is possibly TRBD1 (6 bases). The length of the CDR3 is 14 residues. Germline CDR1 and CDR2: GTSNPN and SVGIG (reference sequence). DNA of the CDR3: TGTGCCTGGGCCCCAGGGGCCGTCACAGGTACGCAGTATTTT. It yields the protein CAWAPGAVTGTQYF.

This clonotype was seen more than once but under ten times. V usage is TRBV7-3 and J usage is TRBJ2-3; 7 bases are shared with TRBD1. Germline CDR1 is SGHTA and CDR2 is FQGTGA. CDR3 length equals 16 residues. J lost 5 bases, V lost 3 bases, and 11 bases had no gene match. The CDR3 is CASSFTGDSDGDTQYF. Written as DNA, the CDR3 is TGTGCCAGCAGCTTCACAGGGGACAGTGACGGAGATACGCAGTATTTT.

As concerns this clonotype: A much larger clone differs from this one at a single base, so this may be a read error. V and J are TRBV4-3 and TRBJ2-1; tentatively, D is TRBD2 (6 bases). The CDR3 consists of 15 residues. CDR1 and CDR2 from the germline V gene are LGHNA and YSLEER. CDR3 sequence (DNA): TGCGCCGGCAGCCAAGAGGGACTTCTCGACAATGAGCAGTTCTTC. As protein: CAGSQEGLLDNEQFF.

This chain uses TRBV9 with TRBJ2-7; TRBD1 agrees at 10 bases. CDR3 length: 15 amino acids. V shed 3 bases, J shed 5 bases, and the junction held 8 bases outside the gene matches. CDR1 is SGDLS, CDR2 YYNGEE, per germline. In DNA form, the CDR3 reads TGTGCCAGCAGCGCACCGGGACAGGGGTCGAACGAGCAGTACTTC. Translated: CASSAPGQGSNEQYF.

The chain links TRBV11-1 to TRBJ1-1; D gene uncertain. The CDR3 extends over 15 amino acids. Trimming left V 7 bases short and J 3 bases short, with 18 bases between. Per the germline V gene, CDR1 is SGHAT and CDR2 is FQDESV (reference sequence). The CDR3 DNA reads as TGTGCCAGCACTCAGAATCGTTATGGGCACACTGAAGCTTTCTTT. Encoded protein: CASTQNRYGHTEAFF. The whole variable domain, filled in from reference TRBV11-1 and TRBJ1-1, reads EAEVAQSPRYKITEKSQAVAFWCDPISGHATLYWYRQILGQGPELLVQFQDESVVDDSQLPKDRFSAERLKGVDSTLKIQPAELGDSAMYLCASTQNRYGHTEAFFGQGTRLTVV.

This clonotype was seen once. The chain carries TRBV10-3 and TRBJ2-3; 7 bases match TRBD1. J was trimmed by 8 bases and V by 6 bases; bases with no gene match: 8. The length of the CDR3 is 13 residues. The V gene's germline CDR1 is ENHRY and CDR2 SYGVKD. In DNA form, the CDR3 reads TGTGCCATCAGCCACGGACAGGAACCTACGCAGTATTTT. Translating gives CAISHGQEPTQYF.

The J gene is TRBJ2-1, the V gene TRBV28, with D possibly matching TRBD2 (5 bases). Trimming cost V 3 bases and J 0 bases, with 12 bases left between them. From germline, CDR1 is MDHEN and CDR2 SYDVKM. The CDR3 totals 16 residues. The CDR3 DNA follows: TGTGCCAGCAGTTTGAGGCCGGGGAGCTCCTACAATGAGCAGTTCTTC. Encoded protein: CASSLRPGSSYNEQFF. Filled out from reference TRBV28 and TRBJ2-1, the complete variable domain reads DVKVTQSSRYLVKRTGEKVFLECVQDMDHENMFWYRQDPGLGLRLIYFSYDVKMKEKGDIPEGYSVSREKKERFSLILESASTNQTSMYLCASSLRPGSSYNEQFFGPGTRLTVL.

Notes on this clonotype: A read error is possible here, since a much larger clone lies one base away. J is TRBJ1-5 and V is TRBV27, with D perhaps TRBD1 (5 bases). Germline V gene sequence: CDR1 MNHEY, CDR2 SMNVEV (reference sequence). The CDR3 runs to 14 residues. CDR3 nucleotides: TGTGCCAGTCACCCGACAGAGGGGAATCAGCCCCGGCATTTT. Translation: CASHPTEGNQPRHF.

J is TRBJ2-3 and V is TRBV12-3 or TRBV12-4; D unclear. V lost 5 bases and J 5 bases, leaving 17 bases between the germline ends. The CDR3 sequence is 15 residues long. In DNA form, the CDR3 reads TGTGCCAGCAGTCTCCTTATTCAAACAAGAGATACGCAGTATTTT. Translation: CASSLLIQTRDTQYF.

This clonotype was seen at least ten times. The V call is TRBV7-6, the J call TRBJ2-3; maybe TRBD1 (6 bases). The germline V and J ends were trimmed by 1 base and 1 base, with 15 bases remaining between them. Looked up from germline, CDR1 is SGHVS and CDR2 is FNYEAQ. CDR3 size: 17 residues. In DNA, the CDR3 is TGTGCCAGCAGCTTAGAGGGCCAGGGGACCCGCACAGATACGCAGTATTTT. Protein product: CASSLEGQGTRTDTQYF. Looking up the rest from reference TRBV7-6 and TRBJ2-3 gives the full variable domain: GAGVSQSPRYKVTKRGQDVALRCDPISGHVSLYWYRQALGQGPEFLTYFNYEAQQDKSGLPNDRFSAERPEGSISTLTIQRTEQRDSAMYRCASSLEGQGTRTDTQYFGPGTRLTVL.

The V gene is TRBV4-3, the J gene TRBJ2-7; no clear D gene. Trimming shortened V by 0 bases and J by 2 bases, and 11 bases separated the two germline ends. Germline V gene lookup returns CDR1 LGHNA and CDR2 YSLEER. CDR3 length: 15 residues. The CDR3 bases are TGCGCCAGCAGCCAAGATTTCGGCATGGCCTACGAGCAGTACTTC. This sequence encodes CASSQDFGMAYEQYF.

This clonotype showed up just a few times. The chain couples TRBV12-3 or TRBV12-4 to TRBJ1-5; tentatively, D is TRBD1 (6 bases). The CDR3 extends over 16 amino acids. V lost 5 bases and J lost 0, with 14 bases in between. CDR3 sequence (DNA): TGTGCCAGCAGTAACAGACAGGCCTATAGCAATCAGCCCCAGCATTTT. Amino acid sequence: CASSNRQAYSNQPQHF.

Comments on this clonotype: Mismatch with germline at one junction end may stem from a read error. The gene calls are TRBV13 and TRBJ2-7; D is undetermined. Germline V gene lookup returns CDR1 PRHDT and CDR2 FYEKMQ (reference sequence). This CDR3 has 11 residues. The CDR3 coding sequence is TGTGCCGGCAGCCTCGGAAGCGAGCAGTACTTC. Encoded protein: CAGSLGSEQYF.

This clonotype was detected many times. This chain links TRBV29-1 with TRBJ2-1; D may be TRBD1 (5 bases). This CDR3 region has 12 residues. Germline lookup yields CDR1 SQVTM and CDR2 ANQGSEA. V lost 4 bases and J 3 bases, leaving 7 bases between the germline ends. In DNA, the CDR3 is TGCAGCGTTGTCGACAGCTACAATGAGCAGTTCTTC. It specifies CSVVDSYNEQFF.

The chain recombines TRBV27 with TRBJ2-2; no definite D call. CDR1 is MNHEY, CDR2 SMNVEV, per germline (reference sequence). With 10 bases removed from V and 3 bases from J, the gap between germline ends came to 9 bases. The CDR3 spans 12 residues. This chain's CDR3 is CANRTYTGELFF. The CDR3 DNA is TGTGCCAACAGAACTTACACCGGGGAGCTGTTTTTT.

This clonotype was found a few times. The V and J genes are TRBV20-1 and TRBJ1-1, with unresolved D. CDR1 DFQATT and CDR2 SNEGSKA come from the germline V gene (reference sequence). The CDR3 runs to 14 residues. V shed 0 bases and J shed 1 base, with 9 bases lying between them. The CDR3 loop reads CSARDAGQNTEAFF. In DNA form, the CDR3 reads TGCAGTGCTAGAGATGCAGGTCAGAACACTGAAGCTTTCTTT.

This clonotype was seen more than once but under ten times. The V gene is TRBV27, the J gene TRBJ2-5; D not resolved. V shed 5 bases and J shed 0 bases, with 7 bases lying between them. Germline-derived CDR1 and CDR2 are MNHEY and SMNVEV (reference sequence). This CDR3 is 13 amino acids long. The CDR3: CASSIANQETQYF. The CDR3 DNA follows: TGTGCCAGCAGTATCGCGAACCAAGAGACCCAGTACTTC.

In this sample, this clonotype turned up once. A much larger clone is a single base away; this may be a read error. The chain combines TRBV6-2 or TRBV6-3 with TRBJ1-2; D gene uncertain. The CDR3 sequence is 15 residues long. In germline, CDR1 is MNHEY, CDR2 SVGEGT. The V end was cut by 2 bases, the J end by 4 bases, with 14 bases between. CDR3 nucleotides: TGTGCCAGCAGTTACGGGGAAGGACGGGGCTATGGCTACACCTTC. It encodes CASSYGEGRGYGYTF.

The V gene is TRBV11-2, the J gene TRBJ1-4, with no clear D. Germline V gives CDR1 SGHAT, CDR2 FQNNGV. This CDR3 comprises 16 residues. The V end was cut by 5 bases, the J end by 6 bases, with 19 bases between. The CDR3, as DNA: TGTGCCAGCAGCAATCGTGCCGGGAGCAGAGATGAAAAACTGTTTTTT. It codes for CASSNRAGSRDEKLFF.

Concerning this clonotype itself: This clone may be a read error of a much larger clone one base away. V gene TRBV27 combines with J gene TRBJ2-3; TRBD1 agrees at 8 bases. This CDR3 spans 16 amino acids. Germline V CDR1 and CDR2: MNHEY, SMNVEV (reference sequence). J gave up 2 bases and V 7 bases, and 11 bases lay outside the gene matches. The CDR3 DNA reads TGTGCCAGCAAAACCCGGACAGGGCTGCACACAGATACGCAGTATTTT. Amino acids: CASKTRTGLHTDTQYF.

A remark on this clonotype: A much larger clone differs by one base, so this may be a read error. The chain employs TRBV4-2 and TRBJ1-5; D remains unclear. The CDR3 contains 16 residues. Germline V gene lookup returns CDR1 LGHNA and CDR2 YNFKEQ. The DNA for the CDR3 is TGTGCCAGCAGCCAAGGATTAGGCGGAGGTAATCAGCCCCCGCATTTT. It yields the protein CASSQGLGGGNQPPHF.

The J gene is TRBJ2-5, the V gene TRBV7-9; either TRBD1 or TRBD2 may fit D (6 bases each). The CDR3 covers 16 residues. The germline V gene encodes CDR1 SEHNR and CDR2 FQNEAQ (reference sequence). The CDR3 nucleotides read TGTGTCGAAGAGAGGGGGTCGGGACTGGAGCCGGAGACCCAGTACTTC. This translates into CVEERGSGLEPETQYF.

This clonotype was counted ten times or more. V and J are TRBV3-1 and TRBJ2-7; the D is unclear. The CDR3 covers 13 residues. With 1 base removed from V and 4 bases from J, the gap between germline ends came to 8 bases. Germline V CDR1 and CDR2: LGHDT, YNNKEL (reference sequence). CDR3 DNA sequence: TGTGCCAGCAGCCAAGGTCCGCGTTACGAGCAGTACTTC. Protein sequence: CASSQGPRYEQYF.